The present T cell receptor (beta chain) was sequenced within a study of T cells in Graves' hyperthyroidism and ophthalmopathy. Study-level points and caveats: Using 13 V-J features, a model discriminated ophthalmopathy from stable hyperthyroidism. The model's output predicted ophthalmopathy at a median of around 6.9 months prior to onset. Most thyroid clonotypes that were expanded above 0.001 also turned up in blood.

Germline V CDR1 and CDR2: KGHDR, SFDVKD. There are 15 residues in the CDR3. J gave up 6 bases and V 3 bases, and 4 bases lay outside the gene matches. RNA transcripts yielded amplified TCR beta CDR3 regions. During a first-round RT-PCR of the TCR CDR3, the HTBI primer set was used. Via MiXCR, TCRdb re-called the multiplex PCR reads, giving one row per CDR3 protein. Altogether 400,000 to 500,000 distinct CDR3 sequences are present, 14% to 15% being singletons, with the ten largest covering about 12%. This clonotype was seen a few times. The antigen is undetermined. Individuals with ophthalmopathy presented a Clinical Activity Score of at least 3, a NOSPECS grade of at least 4 and a duration under 3 months.

The source of this sequence is a young man with Graves' ophthalmopathy. The sample taken for sequencing was blood. The chain recombines TRBV24-1 with TRBJ2-3; 11 bases map to TRBD2. The CDR3 DNA follows: TGTGCCACCAGTGATAGACTAGCGGGACGGGATACGCAGTATTTT. Residues: CATSDRLAGRDTQYF.